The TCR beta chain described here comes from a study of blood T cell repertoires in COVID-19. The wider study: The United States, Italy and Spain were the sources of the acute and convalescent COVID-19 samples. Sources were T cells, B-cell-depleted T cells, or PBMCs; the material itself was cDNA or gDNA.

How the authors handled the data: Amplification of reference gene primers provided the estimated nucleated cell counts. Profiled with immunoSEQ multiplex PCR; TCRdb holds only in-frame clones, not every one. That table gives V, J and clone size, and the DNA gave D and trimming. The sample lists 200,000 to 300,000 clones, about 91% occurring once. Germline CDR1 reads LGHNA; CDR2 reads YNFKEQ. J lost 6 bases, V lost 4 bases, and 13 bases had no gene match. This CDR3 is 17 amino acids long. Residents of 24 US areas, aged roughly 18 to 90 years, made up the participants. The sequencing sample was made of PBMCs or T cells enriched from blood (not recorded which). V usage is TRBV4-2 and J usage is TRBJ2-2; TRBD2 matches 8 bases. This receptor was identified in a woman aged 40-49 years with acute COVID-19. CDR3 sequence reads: CASSPRSPAGVPGELFF. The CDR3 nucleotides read TGTGCCAGCAGCCCGAGGAGTCCAGCGGGAGTCCCCGGGGAGCTGTTTTTT.